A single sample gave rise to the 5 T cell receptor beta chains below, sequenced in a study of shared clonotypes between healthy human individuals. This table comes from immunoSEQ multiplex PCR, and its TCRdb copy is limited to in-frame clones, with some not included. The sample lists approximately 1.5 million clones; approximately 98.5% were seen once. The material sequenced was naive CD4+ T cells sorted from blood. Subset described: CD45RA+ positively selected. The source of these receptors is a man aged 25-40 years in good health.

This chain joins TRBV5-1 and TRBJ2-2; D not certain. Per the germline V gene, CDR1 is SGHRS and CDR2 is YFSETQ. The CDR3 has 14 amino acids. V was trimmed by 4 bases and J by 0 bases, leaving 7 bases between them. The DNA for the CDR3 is TGCGCCAGCAGCATGGCTACGAACACCGGGGAGCTGTTTTTT. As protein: CASSMATNTGELFF.

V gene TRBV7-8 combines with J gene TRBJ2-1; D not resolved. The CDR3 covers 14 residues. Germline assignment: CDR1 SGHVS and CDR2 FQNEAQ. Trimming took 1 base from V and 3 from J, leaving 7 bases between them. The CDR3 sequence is CASSLVQGYNEQFF. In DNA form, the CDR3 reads TGTGCCAGCAGCTTAGTACAAGGCTACAATGAGCAGTTCTTC. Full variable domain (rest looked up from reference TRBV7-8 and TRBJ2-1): GAGVSQSPRYKVAKRGQDVALRCDPISGHVSLFWYQQALGQGPEFLTYFQNEAQLDKSGLPSDRFFAERPEGSVSTLKIQRTQQEDSAVYLCASSLVQGYNEQFFGPGTRLTVL.

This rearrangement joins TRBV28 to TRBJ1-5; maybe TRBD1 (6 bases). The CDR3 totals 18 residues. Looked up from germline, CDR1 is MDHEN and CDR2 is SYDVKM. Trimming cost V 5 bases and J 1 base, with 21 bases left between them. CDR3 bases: TGTGCCAGCAGTAGAACCCGTCAGGGGAGTGTCAGCAATCAGCCCCAGCATTTT. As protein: CASSRTRQGSVSNQPQHF.

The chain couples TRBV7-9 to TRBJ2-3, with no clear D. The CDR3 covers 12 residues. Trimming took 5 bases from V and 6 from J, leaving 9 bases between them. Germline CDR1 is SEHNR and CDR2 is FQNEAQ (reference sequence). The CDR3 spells CASSGWTDTQYF. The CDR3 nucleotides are TGTGCCAGCAGCGGCTGGACGGATACGCAGTATTTT. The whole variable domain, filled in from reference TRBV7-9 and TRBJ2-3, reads DTGVSQNPRHKITKRGQNVTFRCDPISEHNRLYWYRQTLGQGPEFLTYFQNEAQLEKSRLLSDRFSAERPKGSFSTLEIQRTEQGDSAMYLCASSGWTDTQYFGPGTRLTVL.

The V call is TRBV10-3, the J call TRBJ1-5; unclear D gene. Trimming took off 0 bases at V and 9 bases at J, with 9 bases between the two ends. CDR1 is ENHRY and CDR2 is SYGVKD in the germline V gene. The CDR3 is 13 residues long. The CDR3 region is CAISESTAGPQHF. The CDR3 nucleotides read TGTGCCATCAGTGAGTCGACGGCGGGGCCCCAGCATTTT.